Below, 31 T cell receptor beta chains from the same sample are listed, as sequenced in a study of graft-versus-host responses after intestinal transplantation. This table comes from immunoSEQ multiplex PCR, and its TCRdb copy is limited to in-frame clones, with some not included. The sample has over 65,000 clones; 80% to 95% are singletons. These receptors' antigens are unknown. Sequencing was performed on unstimulated CD8+ T cells sorted from spleen or lymph node cells, taken before transplant. The receptors here all came from a human donor who was the organ donor for an intestinal transplant.

The gene calls are TRBV19 and TRBJ2-7; 7 nucleotides line up with TRBD1. Germline lookup yields CDR1 LNHDA and CDR2 SQIVND (reference sequence). The CDR3 runs to 13 residues. V was pared by 9 bases and J by 3 bases, with 8 bases of the junction left unmatched. DNA for the CDR3: TGTGCCAGCGGACCGGGACAGTACTACGAGCAGTACTTC. Translated, it gives CASGPGQYYEQYF.

J is TRBJ2-3 and V is TRBV19, with TRBD2 as a possible D gene (6 bases). The CDR3 covers 14 residues. Between the trimmed V and J ends, which lost 5 bases and 6 bases, there was a span of 15 bases. Per the germline V gene, CDR1 is LNHDA and CDR2 is SQIVND (reference sequence). The CDR3 sequence: CASSWSGGDDTQYF. The DNA for the CDR3 is TGTGCCAGTAGTTGGTCAGGAGGGGACGATACGCAGTATTTT.

The V gene is TRBV5-4, the J gene TRBJ1-1; 7 bases align to TRBD1. This CDR3 spans 16 amino acids. In germline, CDR1 is SGHNT, CDR2 YYREEE (reference sequence). V lost 0 bases and J lost 6; bases outside the gene matches: 11. The CDR3 DNA sequence: TGTGCCAGCAGCTTGGTGACAGGGCCTTTGAGGGCTGAAGCTTTCTTT. Its translation: CASSLVTGPLRAEAFF.

This chain links TRBV4-1 with TRBJ2-4; perhaps TRBD1 as D (5 bases). Per germline, CDR1 MGHRA and CDR2 YSYEKL. This CDR3 region has 16 residues. V was pared by 1 base and J by 3 bases, with 13 bases between. CDR3 region: CASSQGSGYDKNIQYF. In DNA, the CDR3 is TGCGCCAGCAGCCAAGGCTCAGGGTATGACAAAAACATTCAGTACTTC.

CDR3 sequence: CAAGGTEIYNSPLHF. CDR3 DNA sequence: TGTGCCGCCGGGGGGACCGAAATTTATAATTCACCCCTCCACTTT. The genes are TRBV10-3 and TRBJ1-6; weak D call: TRBD1 (5 bases). Between the trimmed V and J ends, which lost 11 bases and 4 bases, there was a span of 18 bases. Germline lookup yields CDR1 ENHRY and CDR2 SYGVKD. The CDR3 is made up of 15 amino acids.

The chain employs TRBV14 and TRBJ2-1, with D tentatively TRBD1 or TRBD2 (6 bases each). Germline CDR1 reads SGHDN; CDR2 reads FVKESK. Deletions cut 4 bases from V and 2 bases from J, with 18 bases between. The CDR3 extends over 17 amino acids. CDR3 nucleotide sequence: TGTGCCAGCAGCCCCCCCGGAGGGGGACCTCCCTACAATGAGCAGTTCTTC. This encodes CASSPPGGGPPYNEQFF.

The V call is TRBV4-1, the J call TRBJ1-1; the D gene is possibly TRBD1 (5 bases). The V gene's germline CDR1 is MGHRA and CDR2 YSYEKL. The CDR3 is 14 residues long. V was shortened by 3 bases and J by 4 bases, with 12 bases between the two germline ends. The DNA of the CDR3 is TGCGCCAGCAGCCACCCAGGGTGGGGCACTGAAGCTTTCTTT. Residues: CASSHPGWGTEAFF.

The J gene is TRBJ2-3, the V gene TRBV9; TRBD1 matches at 8 bases. The CDR3 contains 13 residues. The V gene's germline CDR1 is SGDLS and CDR2 YYNGEE. Losses at the gene ends were 3 bases for V and 7 bases for J; bases not matched to a gene: 4. CDR3 DNA: TGTGCCAGCAGCGATGGGACAGGCCATACGCAGTATTTT. Amino acid sequence: CASSDGTGHTQYF.

The V gene is TRBV19, the J gene TRBJ1-6, with unresolved D. Germline-derived CDR1 and CDR2 are LNHDA and SQIVND (reference sequence). The CDR3 loop spans 14 amino acids. Trimming took 7 bases from V and 2 from J, leaving 9 bases between them. This chain's CDR3 is CASTNSPYNSPLHF. In DNA, the CDR3 is TGTGCCAGTACCAACAGCCCCTATAATTCACCCCTCCACTTT.

The chain couples TRBV27 to TRBJ2-5; D tentatively reads TRBD1 or TRBD2 (5 bases each). The CDR3 has 16 amino acids. The germline V gene encodes CDR1 MNHEY and CDR2 SMNVEV (reference sequence). Trimming removed 6 bases at V and 5 bases at J, with 22 bases between. The CDR3 sequence: CASSLRGPLLRETQYF. DNA for the CDR3: TGTGCCAGCAGCCTACGGGGCCCGCTATTGAGGGAGACCCAGTACTTC.

This clone was recorded once. The genes are TRBV5-1 and TRBJ1-2; D is possibly TRBD1 (5 bases). Germline CDR1 is SGHRS and CDR2 is YFSETQ. This CDR3 spans 19 amino acids. The ends were cut back, 4 bases at V and 0 bases at J, with 25 bases in the middle. CDR3 amino acids: CASSLLSSLGHLANYGYTF. The CDR3 DNA follows: TGCGCCAGCAGCCTACTTTCTAGCCTTGGACATTTAGCTAACTATGGCTACACCTTC.

This chain links TRBV6-5 with TRBJ1-4, with D unresolved. This CDR3 has 15 residues. V was trimmed by 6 bases and J by 4 bases, leaving 15 bases between them. Germline CDR1 reads MNHEY; CDR2 reads SVGAGI. CDR3 nucleotide sequence: TGTGCCAGCAGCGCGAGGTGGGCCTTTAATGAAAAACTGTTTTTT. Protein sequence: CASSARWAFNEKLFF.

This clone was found once. The genes are TRBV4-1 and TRBJ1-5; maybe TRBD1 (6 bases). The CDR3 consists of 14 residues. Germline lookup yields CDR1 MGHRA and CDR2 YSYEKL. V lost 1 base, J lost 6 bases, and 10 bases lay in between. The CDR3 sequence: CASSQGQGSQPQHF. The DNA of the CDR3 is TGCGCCAGCAGCCAAGGGCAGGGGAGTCAGCCCCAGCATTTT.

This chain connects TRBV5-1 to TRBJ2-1; either TRBD1 or TRBD2 may supply D (5 bases each). In germline, CDR1 is SGHRS, CDR2 YFSETQ. This CDR3 has 16 residues. V was shortened by 4 bases and J by 10 bases, with 24 bases between the two germline ends. CDR3 coding DNA: TGCGCCAGCAGCCCCAATGGGGACCGAGGATTTGGGGAGCAGTTCTTC. The encoded protein is CASSPNGDRGFGEQFF.

The CDR3: CASSSPLTYAYEQYF. Here the CDR3 DNA reads TGTGCCAGCAGCTCCCCCCTCACTTACGCCTACGAGCAGTACTTC. The chain employs TRBV7-9 and TRBJ2-5; D is unresolved. The tail of the sequence fits TRBJ2-7 better, so the J call may be wrong. The length of the CDR3 is 15 residues. CDR1 is SEHNR, CDR2 FQNEAQ, per germline (reference sequence).

The CDR3 protein is CASSPGLGTLYEQYF. The CDR3 DNA sequence: TGTGCCAGCAGCCCGGGACTCGGGACCCTATACGAGCAGTACTTC. This chain links TRBV11-2 with TRBJ2-7; a weak D match, TRBD2 (6 bases). V lost 5 bases, J lost 4 bases, and 18 bases lay in between. The CDR3 totals 15 residues. Germline values: CDR1 SGHAT, CDR2 FQNNGV. Based on the CDR3 plus reference TRBV11-2 and TRBJ2-7, the full variable domain is EAGVAQSPRYKIIEKRQSVAFWCNPISGHATLYWYQQILGQGPKLLIQFQNNGVVDDSQLPKDRFSAERLKGVDSTLKIQPAKLEDSAVYLCASSPGLGTLYEQYFGPGTRLTVT.

J is TRBJ2-1 and V is TRBV4-1; 9 nucleotides match TRBD2. Looked up from germline, CDR1 is MGHRA and CDR2 is YSYEKL. Trimming cost V 2 bases and J 9 bases; bases outside gene matches: 11. This CDR3 has 16 amino acids. Here the CDR3 DNA reads TGCGCCAGCAGCCAACGCTTTTTAGCGGGAGACCCTGAGCAGTTCTTC. This encodes CASSQRFLAGDPEQFF.

The V and J genes are TRBV4-1 and TRBJ1-1; D not resolved. Trimming shortened V by 3 bases and J by 1 base, and 9 bases separated the two germline ends. This CDR3 is built from 14 residues. Per the germline V gene, CDR1 is MGHRA and CDR2 is YSYEKL. This CDR3 is CASSHEAGNTEAFF. The CDR3 DNA follows: TGCGCCAGCAGCCACGAGGCAGGGAACACTGAAGCTTTCTTT.

The J gene is TRBJ1-5, the V gene TRBV4-1; D may be TRBD1 (6 bases). V lost 4 bases to trimming and J lost 2 bases, with 9 bases between them. This CDR3 spans 14 amino acids. Per the germline V gene, CDR1 is MGHRA and CDR2 is YSYEKL. CDR3 coding DNA: TGCGCCAGCAGCCCCGGGACACGCAATCAGCCCCAGCATTTT. Translation gives CASSPGTRNQPQHF.

This chain joins TRBV7-2 and TRBJ2-2; D possibly corresponds to TRBD1 (5 bases). Germline V gene sequence: CDR1 SGHTA, CDR2 FQGNSA. V lost 1 base, J lost 6 bases, and 21 bases lay in between. This CDR3 is 18 amino acids long. The CDR3 protein is CASSLVGLRSFRAGELFF. The CDR3 nucleotides are TGTGCCAGCAGCTTAGTGGGGCTGCGATCCTTTAGGGCCGGGGAGCTGTTTTTT.

The CDR3 coding sequence is TGCGCCAGCAGCCAAGAAGGGGGACAGGCCAATCAGCCCCAGCATTTT. This translates into CASSQEGGQANQPQHF. This chain connects TRBV4-1 to TRBJ1-5; 8 bases agree with TRBD1. This CDR3 contains 16 residues. Trimming cost V 0 bases and J 3 bases; bases outside gene matches: 4. Germline V lookup: CDR1 MGHRA, CDR2 YSYEKL.

This chain links TRBV11-2 with TRBJ2-1, with 7 bases fitting TRBD1. CDR1 is SGHAT and CDR2 is FQNNGV in the germline V gene. CDR3 length: 15 residues. V gave up 5 bases and J gave up 2 bases; unmatched junction bases: 6. The CDR3 DNA follows: TGTGCCAGCAGCGGACAGGTGGTGACCTACAATGAGCAGTTCTTC. This translates into CASSGQVVTYNEQFF.

The J gene is TRBJ2-1, the V gene TRBV15; 8 positions match TRBD2. Trimming cost V 4 bases and J 2 bases; bases outside gene matches: 1. The CDR3 is made up of 14 amino acids. Germline V gene sequence: CDR1 LNHNV, CDR2 YYDKDF (reference sequence). The CDR3 loop is CATSTGLAYNEQFF. The DNA for the CDR3 is TGTGCCACCAGCACGGGACTAGCCTACAATGAGCAGTTCTTC.

This clone was observed once. The junction departs from the called germline gene at one end, perhaps through a read error. V usage is TRBV6-5 and J usage is TRBJ1-2; no firm D call. There are 14 residues in the CDR3. From germline, CDR1 is MNHEY and CDR2 SVGAGI. CDR3 amino acids: CAISESTRNYGYTF. CDR3 DNA: TGTGCCATCAGTGAGTCTACACGTAACTATGGCTACACCTTC.

V is TRBV9 and J is TRBJ2-1, with D tentatively TRBD1 (6 bases). The CDR3 length is 16 residues. The V and J ends lost 0 bases and 5 bases respectively, with 15 bases between them. Germline V gene data show CDR1 as SGDLS and CDR2 as YYNGEE. CDR3 loop: CASSVEGWDKHNEQFF. For the CDR3, the DNA is TGTGCCAGCAGCGTAGAGGGATGGGACAAACACAATGAGCAGTTCTTC. Filled out from reference TRBV9 and TRBJ2-1, the complete variable domain reads DSGVTQTPKHLITATGQRVTLRCSPRSGDLSVYWYQQSLDQGLQFLIQYYNGEERAKGNILERFSAQQFPDLHSELNLSSLELGDSALYFCASSVEGWDKHNEQFFGPGTRLTVL.

The chain carries TRBV19 and TRBJ2-5; 8 bases map to TRBD2. The J segment lost 1 base and the V segment lost 3 bases, leaving 10 bases of the junction unmatched. Germline V gene data show CDR1 as LNHDA and CDR2 as SQIVND (reference sequence). This CDR3 is built from 17 residues. CDR3 loop: CASSIADAGGLQETQYF. The CDR3 DNA follows: TGTGCCAGTAGTATCGCGGACGCGGGGGGCCTCCAAGAGACCCAGTACTTC.

This CDR3 reads CASSTKATGTGVETQYF. Written as DNA, the CDR3 is TGTGCCAGCAGTACAAAAGCAACCGGGACAGGGGTAGAGACCCAGTACTTC. The chain employs TRBV27 and TRBJ2-5; 10 bases map to TRBD1. The V gene end was trimmed by 5 bases and the J gene end by 4 bases; junction bases not matched to a gene: 13. The germline V gene has CDR1 MNHEY and CDR2 SMNVEV (reference sequence). The CDR3 runs to 17 residues.

This clone was recorded once. The rearrangement links TRBV6-8 to TRBJ2-7, with D hard to call. The germline V and J ends were trimmed by 8 bases and 3 bases, with 17 bases remaining between them. This CDR3 is built from 14 residues. The V gene's germline CDR1 is MNHGY and CDR2 SAAAGT. This CDR3 is CASSRPRTLYEQYF. CDR3 nucleotide sequence: TGTGCCAGCTCCCGGCCTAGGACGCTCTACGAGCAGTACTTC.

The chain uses TRBV13 and TRBJ2-7; 9 nucleotides match TRBD1. The J segment lost 6 bases and the V segment lost 5 bases, leaving 11 bases of the junction unmatched. Looked up from germline, CDR1 is PRHDT and CDR2 is FYEKMQ (reference sequence). The CDR3 covers 15 residues. This chain's CDR3 is CASSPTTGGWGEQYF. The CDR3 DNA is TGTGCCAGCAGCCCCACGACAGGGGGTTGGGGCGAGCAGTACTTC.

J is TRBJ2-1 and V is TRBV10-3, with TRBD1 matching over 12 bases. From germline, CDR1 is ENHRY and CDR2 SYGVKD. The CDR3 is 15 amino acids. V lost 6 bases and J lost 7; bases outside the gene matches: 7. The CDR3 is CAISVGTGGLNEQFF. The DNA of the CDR3 is TGTGCCATCAGCGTAGGGACAGGGGGCTTGAATGAGCAGTTCTTC.

J is TRBJ2-7 and V is TRBV11-2, with 12 bases that match TRBD2. Germline V gives CDR1 SGHAT, CDR2 FQNNGV. The CDR3 extends over 19 amino acids. The junction had 12 bases not matched to a gene; V was cut back by 0 bases and J by 3 bases. The CDR3 reads CASSLEYSGLAGLGYEQYF. In DNA, the CDR3 is TGTGCCAGCAGCTTAGAGTATTCCGGACTAGCGGGATTAGGCTACGAGCAGTACTTC.